This T cell receptor beta chain was captured in a study of CD8 T cells in Susac syndrome. A note on this clonotype: The antigen is not known.

J gave up 1 base and V 0 bases, and 6 bases lay outside the gene matches. This CDR3 has 17 amino acids. The germline V gene encodes CDR1 SGHRS and CDR2 YFSETQ. A quantity of about 0.5 to 1 ug RNA underwent reverse transcription using random hexamers. One entry per CDR3 protein results from TCRdb running MiXCR on the immunoSEQ multiplex PCR reads. The table has hundreds of thousands of distinct CDR3 sequences, around 95% seen once. General study findings and limits: The study acknowledged a relatively small number of individuals in its TCR sequencing and HLA analysis.

TCR beta sequencing covered blood CD8+ and CD4+ T cells. Bulk CD8+ and CD4+ cells came from magnetic negative isolation; CD8+ TEMRA by FACS. V is TRBV5-1 and J is TRBJ2-5, with 10 positions matching TRBD2. This receptor was taken from a human donor with multiple sclerosis. Sequencing was carried out using CD4+ T cells from PBMCs. The CDR3 spells CASSLGHSGGSQETQYF. CDR3 sequence (DNA): TGCGCCAGCAGCTTGGGTCATAGCGGGGGGAGCCAAGAGACCCAGTACTTC.